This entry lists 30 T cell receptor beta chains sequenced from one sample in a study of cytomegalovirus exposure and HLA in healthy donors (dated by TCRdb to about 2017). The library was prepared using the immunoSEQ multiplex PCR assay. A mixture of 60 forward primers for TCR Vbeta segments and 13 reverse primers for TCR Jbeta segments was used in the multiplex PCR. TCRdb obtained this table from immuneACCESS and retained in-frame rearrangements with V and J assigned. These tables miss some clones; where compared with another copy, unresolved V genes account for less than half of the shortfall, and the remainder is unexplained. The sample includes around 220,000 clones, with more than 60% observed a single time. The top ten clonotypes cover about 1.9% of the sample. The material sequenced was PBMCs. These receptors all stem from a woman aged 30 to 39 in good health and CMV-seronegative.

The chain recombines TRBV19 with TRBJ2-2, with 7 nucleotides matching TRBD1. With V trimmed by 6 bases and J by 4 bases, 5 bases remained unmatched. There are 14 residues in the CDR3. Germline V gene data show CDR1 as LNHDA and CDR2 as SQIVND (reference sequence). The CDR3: CASSDRVPTGELFF. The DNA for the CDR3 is TGTGCCAGTAGCGACAGGGTCCCCACCGGGGAGCTGTTTTTT.

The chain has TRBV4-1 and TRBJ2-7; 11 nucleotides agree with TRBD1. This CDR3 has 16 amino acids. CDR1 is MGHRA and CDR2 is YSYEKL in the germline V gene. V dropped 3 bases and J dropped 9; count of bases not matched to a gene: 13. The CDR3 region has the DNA TGCGCCAGCAGCCAGAGGGACAGGGGGGACTCGACGGGGCAGTACTTC. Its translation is CASSQRDRGDSTGQYF.

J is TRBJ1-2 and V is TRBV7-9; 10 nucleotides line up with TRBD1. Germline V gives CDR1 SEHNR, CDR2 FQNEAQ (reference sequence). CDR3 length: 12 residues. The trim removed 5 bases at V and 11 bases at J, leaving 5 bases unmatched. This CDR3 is CASSPGTGEYTF. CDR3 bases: TGTGCCAGCAGCCCCGGGACAGGGGAGTACACCTTC.

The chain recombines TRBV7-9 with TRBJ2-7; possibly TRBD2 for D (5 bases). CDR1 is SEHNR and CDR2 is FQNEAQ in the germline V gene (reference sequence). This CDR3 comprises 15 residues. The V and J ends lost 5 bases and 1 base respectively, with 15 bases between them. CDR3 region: CASSAPPRDSYEQYF. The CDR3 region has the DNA TGTGCCAGCAGCGCTCCTCCCCGGGATTCCTACGAGCAGTACTTC.

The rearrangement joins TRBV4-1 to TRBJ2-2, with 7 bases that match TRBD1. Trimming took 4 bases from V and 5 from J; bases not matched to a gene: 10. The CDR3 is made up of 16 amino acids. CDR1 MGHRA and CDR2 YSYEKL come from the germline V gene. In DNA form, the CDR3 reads TGCGCCAGCAGCCTAGAGGGGGCCCCGCTTACCGGGGAGCTGTTTTTT. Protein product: CASSLEGAPLTGELFF.

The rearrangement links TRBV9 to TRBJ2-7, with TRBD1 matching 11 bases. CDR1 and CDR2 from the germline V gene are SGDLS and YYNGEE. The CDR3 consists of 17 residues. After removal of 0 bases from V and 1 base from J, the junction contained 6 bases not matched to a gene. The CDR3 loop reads CASSVATGTGGSYEQYF. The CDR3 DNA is TGTGCCAGCAGCGTAGCTACGGGGACAGGGGGATCCTACGAGCAGTACTTC. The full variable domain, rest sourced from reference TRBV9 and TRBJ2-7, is DSGVTQTPKHLITATGQRVTLRCSPRSGDLSVYWYQQSLDQGLQFLIQYYNGEERAKGNILERFSAQQFPDLHSELNLSSLELGDSALYFCASSVATGTGGSYEQYFGPGTRLTVT.

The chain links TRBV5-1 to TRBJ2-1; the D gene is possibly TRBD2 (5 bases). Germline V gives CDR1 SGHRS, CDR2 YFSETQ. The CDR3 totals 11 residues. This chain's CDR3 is CVSGINNEQFF. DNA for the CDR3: TGCGTCTCGGGGATCAACAATGAGCAGTTCTTC.

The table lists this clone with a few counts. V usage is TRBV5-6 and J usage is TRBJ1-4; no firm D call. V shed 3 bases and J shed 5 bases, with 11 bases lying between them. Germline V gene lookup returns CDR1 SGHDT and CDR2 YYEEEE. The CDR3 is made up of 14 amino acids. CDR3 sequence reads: CASSSPGGNEKLFF. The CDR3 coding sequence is TGTGCCAGCAGCTCCCCCGGCGGGAATGAAAAACTGTTTTTT. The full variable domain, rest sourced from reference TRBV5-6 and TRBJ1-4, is DAGVTQSPTHLIKTRGQQVTLRCSPKSGHDTVSWYQQALGQGPQFIFQYYEEEERQRGNFPDRFSGHQFPNYSSELNVNALLLGDSALYLCASSSPGGNEKLFFGSGTQLSVL.

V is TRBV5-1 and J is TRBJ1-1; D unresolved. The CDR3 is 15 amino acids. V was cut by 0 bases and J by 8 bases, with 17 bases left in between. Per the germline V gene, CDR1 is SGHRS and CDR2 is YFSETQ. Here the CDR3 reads CASSLAGSGLSEAFF. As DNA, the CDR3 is TGCGCCAGCAGCTTGGCGGGAAGTGGTCTTTCGGAAGCTTTCTTT.

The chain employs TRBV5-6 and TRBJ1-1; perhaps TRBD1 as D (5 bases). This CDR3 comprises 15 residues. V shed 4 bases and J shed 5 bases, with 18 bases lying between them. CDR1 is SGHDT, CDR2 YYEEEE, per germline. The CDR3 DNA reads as TGTGCCAGCAGCGCGGCGGGGCCAGGTAGGACTGAAGCTTTCTTT. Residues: CASSAAGPGRTEAFF.

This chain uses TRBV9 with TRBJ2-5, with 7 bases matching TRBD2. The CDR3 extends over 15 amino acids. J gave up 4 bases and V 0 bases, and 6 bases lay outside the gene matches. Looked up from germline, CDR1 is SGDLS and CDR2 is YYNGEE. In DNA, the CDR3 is TGTGCCAGCAGCGTAGTACGAGCGGGGTTAGAGACCCAGTACTTC. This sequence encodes CASSVVRAGLETQYF.

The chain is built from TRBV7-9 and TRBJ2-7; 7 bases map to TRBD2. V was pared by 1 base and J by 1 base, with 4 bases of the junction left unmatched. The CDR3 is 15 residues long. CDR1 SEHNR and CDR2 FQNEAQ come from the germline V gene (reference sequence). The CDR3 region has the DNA TGTGCCAGCAGCTTAGGAGCGGGGAAGTCCTACGAGCAGTACTTC. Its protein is CASSLGAGKSYEQYF. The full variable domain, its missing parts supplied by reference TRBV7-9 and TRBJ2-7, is DTGVSQNPRHKITKRGQNVTFRCDPISEHNRLYWYRQTLGQGPEFLTYFQNEAQLEKSRLLSDRFSAERPKGSFSTLEIQRTEQGDSAMYLCASSLGAGKSYEQYFGPGTRLTVT.

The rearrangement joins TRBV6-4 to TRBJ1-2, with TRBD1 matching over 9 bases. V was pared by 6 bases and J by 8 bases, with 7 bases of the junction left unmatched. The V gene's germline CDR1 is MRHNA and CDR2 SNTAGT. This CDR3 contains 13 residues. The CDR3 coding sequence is TGTGCCAGCAGAGGACAGGGGACAGAAGGCTACACCTTC. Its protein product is CASRGQGTEGYTF.

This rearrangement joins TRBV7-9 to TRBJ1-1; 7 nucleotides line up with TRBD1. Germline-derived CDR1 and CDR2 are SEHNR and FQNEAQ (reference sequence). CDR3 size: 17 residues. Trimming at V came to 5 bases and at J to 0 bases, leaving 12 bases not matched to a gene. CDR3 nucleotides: TGTGCCAGCAGCCGGACCTGGGACAGATCCATGAACACTGAAGCTTTCTTT. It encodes CASSRTWDRSMNTEAFF.

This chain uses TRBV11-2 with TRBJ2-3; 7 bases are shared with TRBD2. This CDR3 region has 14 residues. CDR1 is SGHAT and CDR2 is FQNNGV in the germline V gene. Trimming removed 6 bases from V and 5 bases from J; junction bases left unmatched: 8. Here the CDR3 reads CASSPGLVRDTQYF. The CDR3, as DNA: TGTGCCAGCAGTCCCGGACTAGTTAGAGATACGCAGTATTTT. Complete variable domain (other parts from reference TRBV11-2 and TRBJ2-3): EAGVAQSPRYKIIEKRQSVAFWCNPISGHATLYWYQQILGQGPKLLIQFQNNGVVDDSQLPKDRFSAERLKGVDSTLKIQPAKLEDSAVYLCASSPGLVRDTQYFGPGTRLTVL.

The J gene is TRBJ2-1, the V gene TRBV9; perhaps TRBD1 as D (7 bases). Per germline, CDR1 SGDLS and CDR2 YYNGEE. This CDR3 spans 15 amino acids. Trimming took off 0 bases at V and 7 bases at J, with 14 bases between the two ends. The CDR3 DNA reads TGTGCCAGCAGCGTAGAGGGGGCCCGGGGGAATGAGCAGTTCTTC. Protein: CASSVEGARGNEQFF.

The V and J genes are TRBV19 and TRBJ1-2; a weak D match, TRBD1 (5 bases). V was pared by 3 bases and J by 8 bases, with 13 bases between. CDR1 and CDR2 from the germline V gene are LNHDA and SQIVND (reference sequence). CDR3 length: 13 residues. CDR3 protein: CASSMEKGKGYTF. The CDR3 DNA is TGTGCCAGTAGTATGGAAAAGGGGAAGGGCTACACCTTC. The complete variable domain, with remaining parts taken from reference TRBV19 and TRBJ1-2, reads DGGITQSPKYLFRKEGQNVTLSCEQNLNHDAMYWYRQDPGQGLRLIYYSQIVNDFQKGDIAEGYSVSREKKESFPLTVTSAQKNPTAFYLCASSMEKGKGYTFGSGTRLTVV.

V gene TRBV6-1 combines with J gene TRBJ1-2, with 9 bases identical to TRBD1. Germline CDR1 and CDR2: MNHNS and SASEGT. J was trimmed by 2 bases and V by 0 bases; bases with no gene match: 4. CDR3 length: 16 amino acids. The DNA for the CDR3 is TGTGCCAGCAGTGAAGCGGTACAGGGGGCCAACTATGGCTACACCTTC. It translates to CASSEAVQGANYGYTF.

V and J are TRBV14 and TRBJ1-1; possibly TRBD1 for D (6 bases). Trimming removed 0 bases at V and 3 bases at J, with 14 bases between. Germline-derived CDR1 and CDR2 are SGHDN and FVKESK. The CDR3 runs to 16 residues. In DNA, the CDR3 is TGTGCCAGCAGCCAAGACGCCAGGGGCTTGGACACTGAAGCTTTCTTT. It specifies CASSQDARGLDTEAFF.

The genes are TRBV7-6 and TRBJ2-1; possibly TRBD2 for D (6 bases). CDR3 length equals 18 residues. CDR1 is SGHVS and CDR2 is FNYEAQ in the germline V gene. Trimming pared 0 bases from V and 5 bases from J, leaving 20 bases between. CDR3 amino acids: CASSLASRGRGSHNEQFF. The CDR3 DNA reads TGTGCCAGCAGCTTAGCCTCTCGGGGACGGGGGTCCCACAATGAGCAGTTCTTC.

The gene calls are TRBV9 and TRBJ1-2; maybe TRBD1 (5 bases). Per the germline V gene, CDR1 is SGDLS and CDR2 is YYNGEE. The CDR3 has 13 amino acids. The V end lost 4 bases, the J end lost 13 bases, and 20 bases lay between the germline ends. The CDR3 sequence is CASSPPEQGLITF. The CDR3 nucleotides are TGTGCCAGCAGCCCCCCCGAGCAGGGTCTTATCACCTTC.

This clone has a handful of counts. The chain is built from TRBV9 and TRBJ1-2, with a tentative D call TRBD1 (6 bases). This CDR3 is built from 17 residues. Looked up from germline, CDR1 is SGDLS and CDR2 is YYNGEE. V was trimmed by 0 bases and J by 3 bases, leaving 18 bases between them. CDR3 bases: TGTGCCAGCAGCGTAGTGGGACAAGGAGTCTCCCACTATGGCTACACCTTC. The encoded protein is CASSVVGQGVSHYGYTF.

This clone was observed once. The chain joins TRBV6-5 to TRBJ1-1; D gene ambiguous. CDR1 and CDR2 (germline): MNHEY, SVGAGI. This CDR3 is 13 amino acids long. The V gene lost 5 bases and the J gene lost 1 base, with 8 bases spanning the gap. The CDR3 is CASSVSGNTEAFF. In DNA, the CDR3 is TGTGCCAGCAGTGTTTCAGGGAACACTGAAGCTTTCTTT.

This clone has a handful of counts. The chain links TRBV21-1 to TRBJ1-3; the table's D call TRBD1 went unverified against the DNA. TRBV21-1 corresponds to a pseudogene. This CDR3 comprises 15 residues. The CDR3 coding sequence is TGTGCCAGCACACAACCCGGGACAGGGATTGACACCATATATTTT. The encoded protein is CASTQPGTGIDTIYF.

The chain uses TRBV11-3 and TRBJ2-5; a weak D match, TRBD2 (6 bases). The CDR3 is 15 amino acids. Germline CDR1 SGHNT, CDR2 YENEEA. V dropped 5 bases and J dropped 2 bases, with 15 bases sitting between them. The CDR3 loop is CASSQRGSGQETQYF. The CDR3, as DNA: TGTGCCAGCAGCCAACGGGGGTCAGGGCAAGAGACCCAGTACTTC.

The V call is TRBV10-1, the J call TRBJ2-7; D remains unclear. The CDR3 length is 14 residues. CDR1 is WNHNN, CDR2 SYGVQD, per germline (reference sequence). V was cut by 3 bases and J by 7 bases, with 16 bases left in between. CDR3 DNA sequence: TGCGCCAGCAGTGATGGGCAGACCTTTAAGGAGCAGTACTTC. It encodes CASSDGQTFKEQYF.

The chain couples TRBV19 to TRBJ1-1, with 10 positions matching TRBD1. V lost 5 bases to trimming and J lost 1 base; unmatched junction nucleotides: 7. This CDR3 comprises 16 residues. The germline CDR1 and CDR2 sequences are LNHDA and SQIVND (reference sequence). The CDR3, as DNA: TGTGCCAGTAGTCCCCCGACAGGGGGCCGGAACACTGAAGCTTTCTTT. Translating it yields CASSPPTGGRNTEAFF. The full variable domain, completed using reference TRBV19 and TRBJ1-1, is DGGITQSPKYLFRKEGQNVTLSCEQNLNHDAMYWYRQDPGQGLRLIYYSQIVNDFQKGDIAEGYSVSREKKESFPLTVTSAQKNPTAFYLCASSPPTGGRNTEAFFGQGTRLTVV.

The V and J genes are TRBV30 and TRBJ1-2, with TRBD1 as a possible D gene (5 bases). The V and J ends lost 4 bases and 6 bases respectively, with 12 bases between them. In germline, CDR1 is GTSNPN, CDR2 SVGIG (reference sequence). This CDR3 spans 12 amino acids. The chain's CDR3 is CAWTSQGHGYTF. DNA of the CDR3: TGTGCCTGGACTTCTCAGGGCCATGGCTACACCTTC. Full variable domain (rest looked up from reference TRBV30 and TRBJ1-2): SQTIHQWPATLVQPVGSPLSLECTVEGTSNPNLYWYRQAAGRGLQLLFYSVGIGQISSEVPQNLSASRPQDRQFILSSKKLLLSDSGFYLCAWTSQGHGYTFGSGTRLTVV.

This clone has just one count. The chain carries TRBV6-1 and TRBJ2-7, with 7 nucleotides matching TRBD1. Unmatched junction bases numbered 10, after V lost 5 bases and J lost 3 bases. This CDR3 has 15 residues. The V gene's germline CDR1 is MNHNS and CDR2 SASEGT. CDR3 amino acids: CASSLGRQGIYEQYF. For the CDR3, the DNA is TGTGCCAGCAGTTTAGGGCGACAGGGAATCTACGAGCAGTACTTC.

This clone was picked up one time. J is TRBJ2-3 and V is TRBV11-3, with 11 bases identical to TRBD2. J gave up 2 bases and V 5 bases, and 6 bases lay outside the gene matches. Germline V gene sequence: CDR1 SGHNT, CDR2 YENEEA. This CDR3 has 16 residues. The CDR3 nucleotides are TGTGCCAGCAGCCGTGGGACTAGCGGACACACAGATACGCAGTATTTT. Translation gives CASSRGTSGHTDTQYF.